These 29 T cell receptor beta chains were sequenced from one sample in a study of blood T cell repertoires in COVID-19. Assay used: immunoSEQ multiplex PCR; TCRdb lists only in-frame clones, some missing. The sample has 120,000 to 150,000 clones, around 81% seen once; the top ten hold approximately 2.7%. Sequencing was carried out using peripheral blood. The receptors here all came from a woman aged 40-49 years with active or convalescent COVID-19.

This clone was seen more than once but under ten times. This chain links TRBV25-1 with TRBJ2-7, with 7 positions matching TRBD1. This CDR3 is built from 17 residues. V was pared by 8 bases and J by 2 bases, with 18 bases of the junction left unmatched. Germline V gene data show CDR1 as MGHDK and CDR2 as SYGVNS. CDR3 loop: CASGSKVRDSLPYEQYF. In DNA form, the CDR3 reads TGTGCCAGCGGGTCAAAAGTTAGGGACAGTTTACCCTACGAGCAGTACTTC.

The chain uses TRBV27 and TRBJ2-7; a weak D match, TRBD1 (5 bases). CDR3 size: 13 residues. Deletions cut 6 bases from V and 5 bases from J, with 14 bases between. Per the germline V gene, CDR1 is MNHEY and CDR2 is SMNVEV (reference sequence). CDR3 region: CASSGDTGDEQYF. The CDR3 DNA follows: TGTGCCAGCAGCGGCGACACAGGCGACGAGCAGTACTTC.

The rearrangement links TRBV6-4 to TRBJ1-2; the D is unclear. V was clipped by 0 bases and J by 3 bases, with 11 bases between them. CDR3 size: 15 residues. Per germline, CDR1 MRHNA and CDR2 SNTAGT. The CDR3 DNA follows: TGTGCCAGCAGTGACTCCCCCGGAGGCCACTATGGCTACACCTTC. Its translation: CASSDSPGGHYGYTF.

The gene calls are TRBV27 and TRBJ2-7; D is undetermined. Germline V lookup: CDR1 MNHEY, CDR2 SMNVEV (reference sequence). Trimming shortened V by 5 bases and J by 2 bases, and 10 bases separated the two germline ends. CDR3 length equals 13 residues. The chain's CDR3 is CASSPFRTYEQYF. As DNA, the CDR3 is TGTGCCAGCAGTCCTTTCAGAACCTACGAGCAGTACTTC.

The chain uses TRBV19 and TRBJ1-6; the D is unclear. The CDR3 contains 17 residues. Trimming cost V 0 bases and J 0 bases, with 9 bases left between them. Germline values: CDR1 LNHDA, CDR2 SQIVND (reference sequence). CDR3 nucleotide sequence: TGTGCCAGTAGTATAGATCCGGGAAGCTCCTATAATTCACCCCTCCACTTT. Translation: CASSIDPGSSYNSPLHF.

This chain uses TRBV13 with TRBJ1-1; TRBD1 agrees at 7 bases. With 3 bases clipped from V and 0 bases from J, the junction kept 4 bases outside the gene matches. This CDR3 contains 15 residues. The germline V gene has CDR1 PRHDT and CDR2 FYEKMQ (reference sequence). CDR3 loop: CASSFRGAMNTEAFF. CDR3 nucleotides: TGTGCCAGCAGCTTCAGGGGGGCCATGAACACTGAAGCTTTCTTT.

This rearrangement joins TRBV6-2 or TRBV6-3 to TRBJ1-5, with TRBD1 as a possible D gene (6 bases). This CDR3 has 16 residues. V dropped 5 bases and J dropped 2 bases, with 16 bases sitting between them. Germline CDR1 and CDR2: MNHEY and SVGEGT. CDR3 in DNA: TGTGCCAGCAGTCCCAAGTCCAGGGGTGGCAATCAGCCCCAGCATTTT. The encoded protein is CASSPKSRGGNQPQHF.

This clone appeared once. The rearrangement links TRBV6-5 to TRBJ2-7; no clear D gene. CDR3 length equals 14 residues. V shed 0 bases and J shed 3 bases, with 9 bases lying between them. Germline V gene lookup returns CDR1 MNHEY and CDR2 SVGAGI. CDR3 DNA sequence: TGTGCCAGCAGTTACTCTACGACATACTACGAGCAGTACTTC. It yields the protein CASSYSTTYYEQYF.

The chain recombines TRBV19 with TRBJ2-3; TRBD2 is a possible D gene (7 bases). CDR1 and CDR2 from the germline V gene are LNHDA and SQIVND (reference sequence). V lost 11 bases and J lost 2, with 17 bases in between. The CDR3 sequence is 14 residues long. The CDR3 spells CASSGGGLTDTQYF. CDR3 in DNA: TGTGCCTCTAGTGGGGGGGGCCTCACAGATACGCAGTATTTT.

The chain joins TRBV2 to TRBJ1-6, with 7 bases that match TRBD1. CDR1 SNHLY and CDR2 FYNNEI come from the germline V gene. V was clipped by 11 bases and J by 9 bases; unmatched bases: 13. This CDR3 is 14 amino acids long. The CDR3 here is CASGQAIGSSPLHF. CDR3 DNA sequence: TGTGCCTCCGGACAGGCTATAGGTAGTTCACCCCTCCACTTT.

The chain links TRBV5-1 to TRBJ1-4, with D possibly TRBD1 on 6 matching bases. Trimming pared 3 bases from V and 2 bases from J, leaving 8 bases between. The CDR3 loop spans 14 amino acids. CDR1 SGHRS and CDR2 YFSETQ come from the germline V gene. The DNA of the CDR3 is TGCGCCAGCAGCTCACAGGGCACTAATGAAAAACTGTTTTTT. It yields the protein CASSSQGTNEKLFF.

This chain connects TRBV30 to TRBJ2-7; D might be TRBD2 (6 bases). The germline V gene has CDR1 GTSNPN and CDR2 SVGIG (reference sequence). V was shortened by 3 bases and J by 2 bases, with 14 bases between the two germline ends. This CDR3 is 14 amino acids long. The CDR3 region is CAWSRPGLTYEQYF. In nucleotides, the CDR3 is TGTGCCTGGAGCAGGCCGGGACTTACCTACGAGCAGTACTTC.

In its sample, this clone was seen once. V usage is TRBV7-9 and J usage is TRBJ2-4; 9 bases are a match to TRBD1. The CDR3 length is 16 residues. Germline lookup yields CDR1 SEHNR and CDR2 FQNEAQ (reference sequence). The junction had 6 bases not matched to a gene; V was cut back by 6 bases and J by 0 bases. CDR3 residues: CASRPDRGGAKNIQYF. The CDR3 DNA reads as TGTGCCAGCAGACCTGACAGGGGGGGAGCCAAAAACATTCAGTACTTC. The whole variable domain, filled in from reference TRBV7-9 and TRBJ2-4, reads DTGVSQNPRHKITKRGQNVTFRCDPISEHNRLYWYRQTLGQGPEFLTYFQNEAQLEKSRLLSDRFSAERPKGSFSTLEIQRTEQGDSAMYLCASRPDRGGAKNIQYFGAGTRLSVL.

In its sample, this clone was seen a few times. The V and J genes are TRBV6-5 and TRBJ1-4; 9 bases agree with TRBD1. The CDR3 has 14 amino acids. Germline V gene lookup returns CDR1 MNHEY and CDR2 SVGAGI. With V trimmed by 6 bases and J by 2 bases, 1 base remained unmatched. The CDR3 reads CASSDRGTNEKLFF. The CDR3, as DNA: TGTGCCAGCAGCGACAGGGGGACTAATGAAAAACTGTTTTTT.

This clone was observed once. This rearrangement joins TRBV7-2 to TRBJ1-2, with 7 bases matching TRBD1. J was trimmed by 5 bases and V by 3 bases; bases with no gene match: 3. Germline V lookup: CDR1 SGHTA, CDR2 FQGNSA. This CDR3 region has 13 residues. The CDR3 region has the DNA TGTGCCAGCAGCTTCAGGGACAGTTATGGCTACACCTTC. This translates into CASSFRDSYGYTF.

The J gene is TRBJ2-7, the V gene TRBV28; TRBD2 matches 7 bases. J gave up 3 bases and V 5 bases, and 10 bases lay outside the gene matches. This CDR3 comprises 15 residues. Germline values: CDR1 MDHEN, CDR2 SYDVKM. The CDR3 sequence is CASSGPGGGFYEQYF. Here the CDR3 DNA reads TGTGCCAGCAGTGGTCCTGGGGGGGGATTCTACGAGCAGTACTTC. Variable domain in full (rest from reference TRBV28 and TRBJ2-7): DVKVTQSSRYLVKRTGEKVFLECVQDMDHENMFWYRQDPGLGLRLIYFSYDVKMKEKGDIPEGYSVSREKKERFSLILESASTNQTSMYLCASSGPGGGFYEQYFGPGTRLTVT.

This clone was seen a handful of times. This chain joins TRBV12-5 and TRBJ2-1; D possibly corresponds to TRBD2 (5 bases). V was cut by 7 bases and J by 7 bases, with 11 bases left in between. This CDR3 has 12 residues. Germline V gives CDR1 LGHNT, CDR2 FRNRAP. CDR3 bases: TGTGCTAGTGTCCACGGACTGAATGAGCAGTTCTTC. It codes for CASVHGLNEQFF.

This chain joins TRBV4-3 and TRBJ1-5; the D gene is possibly TRBD1 (5 bases). Trimming removed 0 bases at V and 3 bases at J, with 18 bases between. This CDR3 contains 18 residues. Germline V gene data show CDR1 as LGHNA and CDR2 as YSLEER. The CDR3 loop reads CASSQDTLGGSNNQPQHF. Written as DNA, the CDR3 is TGCGCCAGCAGCCAAGACACTCTCGGGGGAAGTAACAATCAGCCCCAGCATTTT.

The chain uses TRBV6-5 and TRBJ1-5; the D is unclear. CDR1 and CDR2 from the germline V gene are MNHEY and SVGAGI. The V end was cut by 6 bases, the J end by 2 bases, with 8 bases between. This CDR3 is 13 amino acids long. The CDR3 DNA is TGTGCCAGCAGACCTAAAGGCAATCAGCCCCAGCATTTT. Translation gives CASRPKGNQPQHF.

CDR3 sequence (DNA): TGTGCCAGCAGCTTGGGCAGGGTTGGCACTGAAGCTTTCTTT. Translation gives CASSLGRVGTEAFF. The J gene is TRBJ1-1, the V gene TRBV7-9, with D perhaps matching TRBD1 (5 bases). V lost 3 bases and J lost 4, with 12 bases in between. The germline gives CDR1 SEHNR, CDR2 FQNEAQ (reference sequence). The length of the CDR3 is 14 residues.

The chain couples TRBV5-1 to TRBJ1-2, with D perhaps matching TRBD1 (6 bases). The CDR3 consists of 13 residues. The germline V gene has CDR1 SGHRS and CDR2 YFSETQ. V lost 7 bases and J 4 bases, leaving 14 bases between the germline ends. CDR3 sequence reads: CASSDSPLYGYTF. The CDR3 DNA reads TGCGCCAGCTCGGACAGCCCCCTCTATGGCTACACCTTC.

The rearrangement links TRBV7-6 to TRBJ1-3; possibly TRBD1 for D (6 bases). From germline, CDR1 is SGHVS and CDR2 FNYEAQ. This CDR3 region has 18 residues. Trimming removed 1 base from V and 0 bases from J, with 16 bases in between. In nucleotides, the CDR3 is TGTGCCAGCAGCTTAGTTTTCACCGGACAGAGCTCTGGAAACACCATATATTTT. Translating gives CASSLVFTGQSSGNTIYF.

This clone was recorded once. The chain couples TRBV13 to TRBJ1-4; D gene uncertain. Germline V CDR1 and CDR2: PRHDT, FYEKMQ (reference sequence). The CDR3 consists of 12 residues. Trimming removed 7 bases at V and 7 bases at J, with 10 bases between. The CDR3: CASTIWSEKLFF. As DNA, the CDR3 is TGTGCCAGCACCATCTGGAGTGAAAAACTGTTTTTT.

The CDR3 DNA reads TGTGCCAGCAGTGTCGGGGAGGGGATTAACTATGGCTACACCTTC. It encodes CASSVGEGINYGYTF. V and J are TRBV27 and TRBJ1-2, with a weak D call TRBD1 (5 bases). This CDR3 is built from 15 residues. The V gene's germline CDR1 is MNHEY and CDR2 SMNVEV (reference sequence). V was pared by 5 bases and J by 1 base, with 14 bases between.

This chain connects TRBV5-4 to TRBJ1-1; D perhaps matches TRBD1 (6 bases). The CDR3 spans 14 residues. The V and J ends lost 0 bases and 4 bases respectively, with 10 bases between them. Germline V lookup: CDR1 SGHNT, CDR2 YYREEE (reference sequence). Written as DNA, the CDR3 is TGTGCCAGCAGCTTGGATAGGGGGGGCACTGAAGCTTTCTTT. Its protein is CASSLDRGGTEAFF.

V and J are TRBV19 and TRBJ2-6, with 8 bases aligning to TRBD1. There are 20 residues in the CDR3. The germline V gene encodes CDR1 LNHDA and CDR2 SQIVND (reference sequence). The V gene end was trimmed by 2 bases and the J gene end by 4 bases; junction bases not matched to a gene: 16. The CDR3 DNA is TGTGCCAGTAGTATATTATTCAGTGGGACAGGAGTTTCGGGGGCCAACGTCCTGACTTTC. Residues: CASSILFSGTGVSGANVLTF.

The CDR3 nucleotides read TGTGCCGCTCAGACAGGGGGCGGAATGAACACTGAAGCTTTCTTT. Translating gives CAAQTGGGMNTEAFF. This chain connects TRBV6-5 to TRBJ1-1; 10 nucleotides line up with TRBD1. The CDR3 loop spans 15 amino acids. Germline V lookup: CDR1 MNHEY, CDR2 SVGAGI. Trimming removed 11 bases from V and 0 bases from J; junction bases left unmatched: 9.

The V and J genes are TRBV19 and TRBJ1-5; the D is unclear. Germline CDR1 reads LNHDA; CDR2 reads SQIVND (reference sequence). Trimming removed 5 bases at V and 9 bases at J, with 20 bases between. This CDR3 is built from 15 residues. The chain's CDR3 is CASSAGKGPGRPQHF. The CDR3, as DNA: TGTGCCAGTAGTGCCGGGAAGGGCCCGGGAAGGCCCCAGCATTTT. The full variable domain, rest sourced from reference TRBV19 and TRBJ1-5, is DGGITQSPKYLFRKEGQNVTLSCEQNLNHDAMYWYRQDPGQGLRLIYYSQIVNDFQKGDIAEGYSVSREKKESFPLTVTSAQKNPTAFYLCASSAGKGPGRPQHFGDGTRLSIL.

This clone has only one observation. The CDR3 reads CASNLWRQGRVAYEQYF. DNA of the CDR3: TGTGCCAGCAACCTATGGAGACAGGGAAGAGTGGCCTACGAGCAGTACTTC. The V gene is TRBV7-2, the J gene TRBJ2-7; TRBD1 matches at 7 bases. Germline V lookup: CDR1 SGHTA, CDR2 FQGNSA. The V and J ends lost 7 bases and 2 bases, in that order; junction bases with no gene match: 17. There are 17 residues in the CDR3.